The 8 T cell receptor beta chains below were found in one sample sequenced in a study of blood T cells in healthy people across ages (dated by TCRdb to the mid-2010s). To prepare the library, 5' RACE was applied. Data came from an Illumina HiSeq 2500. A second about 7 to 12 cycle PCR used a sample-barcoded 5' primer and a J-beta primer mix. TCRdb trimmed the raw reads at Q25, called clones with MiXCR and kept productive beta chains. Each entry merges the rows of one CDR3 protein and shows their most common DNA and genes. The sample table lists 1 million or so distinct CDR3 sequences, 35% to 55% of them with a count of one. Together, the top ten hold over 15% of the sample. The specimen was blood. These TCRs come from a woman aged 60-70 years in good health.

This clonotype was counted between two and nine times. V and J are TRBV10-3 and TRBJ2-3, with D hard to call. Germline V CDR1 and CDR2: ENHRY, SYGVKD. The V end was cut by 2 bases, the J end by 1 base, with 7 bases between. This CDR3 is 14 amino acids long. CDR3 coding DNA: TGTGCCATCAGTGAGCTCGAGGGCACAGATACGCAGTATTTT. Amino acids: CAISELEGTDTQYF.

This clonotype was found a few times. The chain has TRBV12-3 or TRBV12-4 and TRBJ2-7; TRBD1 agrees at 7 bases. V was pared by 6 bases and J by 1 base, with 0 bases of the junction left unmatched. The CDR3 has 12 residues. The CDR3 is CASRGQSYEQYF. The CDR3 DNA sequence: TGTGCCAGCAGGGGACAGTCCTACGAGCAGTACTTC.

The CDR3 sequence: CASSPRTGTPRSYNEQFF. The CDR3 DNA follows: TGTGCCAGCAGTCCCAGAACCGGGACTCCTCGCTCCTACAATGAGCAGTTCTTC. The gene calls are TRBV12-3 or TRBV12-4 and TRBJ2-1; a possible D gene is TRBD2 (6 bases). The length of the CDR3 is 18 residues. V was pared by 5 bases and J by 0 bases, with 20 bases between.

The J gene is TRBJ2-1, the V gene TRBV5-1; the D gene is possibly TRBD2 (6 bases). CDR1 and CDR2 from the germline V gene are SGHRS and YFSETQ. Deletions cut 0 bases from V and 5 bases from J, with 12 bases between. The CDR3 consists of 15 residues. The CDR3 spells CASSLEGTLNNEQFF. CDR3 nucleotide sequence: TGCGCCAGCAGCTTGGAAGGGACTCTTAACAATGAGCAGTTCTTC.

This clonotype was recorded many times. The gene calls are TRBV5-1 and TRBJ2-1; 10 bases map to TRBD2. This CDR3 has 17 residues. V was clipped by 4 bases and J by 3 bases; unmatched bases: 10. Looked up from germline, CDR1 is SGHRS and CDR2 is YFSETQ. CDR3 DNA: TGCGCCAGCAGCCAATCCGGGACTAGCGACTTCTACAATGAGCAGTTCTTC. Residues: CASSQSGTSDFYNEQFF.

The table lists this clonotype with a count of one. The chain employs TRBV29-1 and TRBJ2-2, with D perhaps given as TRBD1 or TRBD2 (6 bases each). Germline V CDR1 and CDR2: SQVTM, ANQGSEA. The V end was cut by 7 bases, the J end by 4 bases, with 10 bases between. This CDR3 is built from 12 residues. CDR3 sequence: CSGRGFTGELFF. CDR3 sequence (DNA): TGCAGCGGGAGGGGGTTCACCGGGGAGCTGTTTTTT.

This chain links TRBV7-3 with TRBJ1-2; D is uncertain. Germline CDR1 reads SGHTA; CDR2 reads FQGTGA. The V gene lost 1 base and the J gene lost 3 bases, with 9 bases spanning the gap. The CDR3 spans 14 residues. CDR3 in DNA: TGTGCCAGCAGCTTAATGGGCGGGGACTATGGCTACACCTTC. As protein: CASSLMGGDYGYTF.

This clonotype has a single count. The genes are TRBV24-1 and TRBJ2-4; D remains unclear. Trimming removed 5 bases at V and 1 base at J, with 14 bases between. Germline V lookup: CDR1 KGHDR, CDR2 SFDVKD. This CDR3 has 16 residues. The CDR3 DNA is TGTGCCACCAGTGTCGGACCCGCTACGGCCAAAAACATTCAGTACTTC. It specifies CATSVGPATAKNIQYF.